This T cell receptor (beta chain) was sequenced for a study of molecular identifiers for immune sequencing clone quantification. TCRdb processed the PCR reads anew with MiXCR; each CDR3 protein has one entry. The top ten hold less than 0.85% of the sample, which has 79,000 or so distinct CDR3 sequences, around a quarter seen once. The CDR3 consists of 18 residues. CDR1 SEHNR and CDR2 FQNEAQ come from the germline V gene (reference sequence). With 2 bases removed from V and 3 bases from J, the gap between germline ends came to 22 bases. The sample comprised naive CD8+ T cells from blood, with Jurkat cell RNA spiked in. Subset denoted: FACS-sorted CD8+CD4-CCR7+CD45RA+ naive T cells. This sequence originates from a human donor in good health. Some libraries in this study had Jurkat cell RNA spiked in. V is TRBV7-9 and J is TRBJ1-1; D gene uncertain. The CDR3 loop reads CASSLTSGSGFLDTEAFF. In nucleotides, the CDR3 is TGTGCCAGCAGCTTAACTTCGGGATCGGGGTTTTTGGACACTGAAGCTTTCTTT.